Given below is one T cell receptor (beta chain) in context. Through a sample-barcoded 5' primer and a J-beta primer mix, a second PCR was run for 7 to 11 cycles. TCRdb used MiXCR to reprocess the 5' RACE reads, holding one entry per CDR3 protein. The sample lists 1.5 million to 1.9 million distinct CDR3 sequences, approximately 43% seen once, with about 4% in the top ten. This sample was included in a study of blood T cells in healthy people across ages. Study information: Roughly one uniquely barcoded beta molecule per two T cells was captured.

Isolated PBMCs totaled at least 6 million in each sample. Samples each yielded at least 5 micrograms of total RNA. The V gene's germline CDR1 is MDHEN and CDR2 SYDVKM. The CDR3 is 19 amino acids. With V trimmed by 3 bases and J by 1 base, 13 bases remained unmatched. The chain recombines TRBV28 with TRBJ2-1; TRBD2 agrees at 9 bases. This TCR was sampled from a young woman in good health. The sequenced sample consisted of blood. The CDR3 here is CASSFLRLRAGGSYNEQFF. DNA of the CDR3: TGTGCCAGCAGTTTCCTCCGCTTGCGAGCGGGAGGATCCTACAATGAGCAGTTCTTC. The full variable domain, with the rest looked up from reference TRBV28 and TRBJ2-1, is DVKVTQSSRYLVKRTGEKVFLECVQDMDHENMFWYRQDPGLGLRLIYFSYDVKMKEKGDIPEGYSVSREKKERFSLILESASTNQTSMYLCASSFLRLRAGGSYNEQFFGPGTRLTVL.